This T cell receptor (beta chain) was sequenced during a study of identifying expanded T cells in peripheral blood (dated by TCRdb to the late 2010s). Study-level background: Separate aliquots of the same genomic DNA pool were sequenced to produce technical replicates, and four replicates were compared in pairs. Results the study describes overall, beyond this receptor: The authors expected that over much longer intervals, such as months to years, biological variance in healthy repertoires might increase even further. Across all healthy-donor time intervals, the beta-binomial model significantly lowered both the number of clones called differentially abundant and the false-positive rate. Variance in clone template counts between roughly 2-week samples significantly increased with total template count across all healthy donors. The binomial model flagged about 1.1 differentially abundant clones between technical replicates but 15 to 17 over around 2 weeks and approximately 18 over approximately 4 weeks.

As for this clone: Its cognate antigen has yet to be identified. Qualities for individual bases were not recorded, and no much larger clone is one base off.

The CDR3, from cysteine to phenylalanine, totals 18 residues. Solely the CDR3 DNA is kept, with 54 bases framed from the first base. CDR1 and CDR2 were assigned from the germline V gene as SGHTA and FQGNSA. Trimming accounts for 1 base at V and 5 bases at J, while the number of junction bases matched to no gene is 15. No immune events, such as infections, were documented for the healthy donors during the collection period. Blood repertoires from healthy donors were used as a training cohort for calibrating time-dependent variance in a beta-binomial model of differential abundance of T-cell clones. The training cohort comprised roughly ten healthy donors, 3 female and 7 male. The donors were between roughly 29 and 65 years old, with an average age of roughly 40 years. Whole blood, obtained from a commercial supplier, was collected from each healthy donor at three time points spaced approximately 13 days apart. For immunosequencing, genomic DNA was extracted from whole blood that had not been sorted.

TCRbeta CDR3 regions were profiled by bias-controlled multiplex PCR amplification of genomic DNA with the immunoSEQ Assay. The authors' pipeline ran thus. The absolute abundance of each unique TCRbeta CDR3 region was quantified after sequences were collapsed and filtered. Differential abundance was tested with two models: a binomial (Fisher-equivalent) model and a beta-binomial model that adds time-dependent variance fitted from healthy donors. Any clone with fewer than 5 combined templates was excluded, and a clone was called differentially abundant if its Benjamini-Hochberg FDR was below 0.01. In the beta-binomial model, variance was expressed as a function of the total template count across the two samples, in the form v = (b*log(k)+a)^2. TCRdb took this table from immuneACCESS and kept in-frame rearrangements with V and J called. Such tables lack part of the clones; where checked against another copy, unresolved V genes explain under half of the gap, and the rest is unexplained. For V, J and clone size, that table is used; D and trimming come from the DNA. Here the sample has 100,000 to 150,000 clones; more than 80% occur a single time. 3.3% of the sample lies in the top ten.

The TCR sequence derives from a person aged 18 to 69 in good health. The chain joins TRBV7-2 to TRBJ1-1; the junction holds 8 bases that match TRBD1. Source material: blood. The CDR3: CASSLDRKRQGAETEAFF. The DNA sequence follows: TGTGCCAGCAGCTTAGATCGTAAAAGGCAGGGGGCTGAAACTGAAGCTTTCTTT. The variable domain in full, with residues beyond the CDR3 obtained from the reference TRBV7-2 and TRBJ1-1 genes, is GAGVSQSPSNKVTEKGKDVELRCDPISGHTALYWYRQSLGQGLEFLIYFQGNSAPDKSGLPSDRFSAERTGGSVSTLTIQRTQQEDSAVYLCASSLDRKRQGAETEAFFGQGTRLTVV.